The clone carrying this T cell receptor (beta chain) has a count of ten or more. Compared with germline, one end of the junction differs, possibly owing to a read error. The CDR3 is 14 amino acids. Germline loops: CDR1 SGHRS, CDR2 YFSETQ. The authors prepared the TCRbeta library with unique molecular identifiers. MiXCR, run by TCRdb on the PCR reads, gives a single entry per CDR3 protein. The data contain hundreds of thousands of distinct CDR3 sequences, 12% of them singletons. The sample comes from a study of T-cell reconstitution after alpha-beta-depleted transplantation in children. The TCR sequence derives from a human donor who donated a stem cell graft to a child with combined immunodeficiency. The chain uses TRBV5-1 and TRBJ2-1; no clear D. The sequencing used PBMCs from the stem cell graft donor, collected from the stem cell graft. CDR3 DNA: TGTGCCAGCAGTTTAACCGAGACCTACAATGAGCAGTTCTTC. Its protein is CASSLTETYNEQFF.